This entry lists 28 T cell receptor beta chains sequenced from one sample in a study of technical replicates of blood from a few donors. Assay used: immunoSEQ multiplex PCR; TCRdb lists only in-frame clones, some missing. The table records tens of thousands of clones, over 85% of them present only once. The sequenced material came from PBMCs. The source of these receptors is a human donor in good health. Some clones in this sample may be carry-over from other donors' samples.

The V call is TRBV5-1, the J call TRBJ2-2; D not resolved. This CDR3 is 13 amino acids long. Germline loops: CDR1 SGHRS, CDR2 YFSETQ. V was trimmed by 5 bases and J by 5 bases, leaving 10 bases between them. The CDR3 loop reads CASRYGATGELFF. The CDR3 DNA sequence: TGCGCCAGCAGATATGGAGCGACCGGGGAGCTGTTTTTT.

This clone was seen once. The rearrangement links TRBV6-1 to TRBJ1-5; D uncertain. V lost 1 base to trimming and J lost 4 bases, with 11 bases between them. The germline V gene has CDR1 MNHNS and CDR2 SASEGT. The CDR3 extends over 15 amino acids. CDR3 loop: CASSEVAGTNQPQHF. The DNA for the CDR3 is TGTGCCAGCAGTGAAGTTGCGGGTACGAATCAGCCCCAGCATTTT.

CDR3 amino acids: CASTQGQAIFYGYTF. The CDR3 DNA reads as TGTGCCAGTACCCAGGGACAGGCGATTTTCTATGGCTACACCTTC. The J gene is TRBJ1-2, the V gene TRBV19; 8 bases line up with TRBD1. The CDR3 is made up of 15 amino acids. Trimming took 7 bases from V and 4 from J; bases not matched to a gene: 11. Per the germline V gene, CDR1 is LNHDA and CDR2 is SQIVND (reference sequence).

Here the CDR3 reads CASSPPTSTGQSRPQHF. CDR3 nucleotide sequence: TGTGCCAGCTCACCACCTACTTCGACAGGACAGTCCCGGCCCCAGCATTTT. The rearrangement uses TRBV18 and TRBJ1-5; D may be TRBD1 (6 bases). This CDR3 region has 17 residues. V was cut by 0 bases and J by 9 bases, with 21 bases left in between. Germline-derived CDR1 and CDR2 are KGHSH and LQKENI.

The chain employs TRBV30 and TRBJ1-1; D is perhaps TRBD1 (6 bases). This CDR3 has 13 residues. Germline CDR1 GTSNPN, CDR2 SVGIG (reference sequence). Trimming removed 4 bases from V and 7 bases from J, with 16 bases in between. CDR3 DNA: TGTGCCTGGAAGCGGGGGCCCCTCTATGAAGCTTTCTTT. Its protein product is CAWKRGPLYEAFF.

The CDR3 region is CASSLILSYNTEAFF. CDR3 in DNA: TGTGCCAGCAGCTTAATCCTCAGTTACAACACTGAAGCTTTCTTT. The J gene is TRBJ1-1, the V gene TRBV7-9, with D unresolved. V dropped 2 bases and J dropped 2 bases, with 12 bases sitting between them. Per the germline V gene, CDR1 is SEHNR and CDR2 is FQNEAQ (reference sequence). CDR3 length: 15 amino acids.

The rearrangement links TRBV6-6 to TRBJ2-1; D possibly corresponds to TRBD2 (5 bases). This CDR3 has 16 amino acids. V lost 0 bases, J lost 2 bases, and 11 bases lay in between. The germline CDR1 and CDR2 sequences are MNHNY and SVGAGI (reference sequence). The CDR3 protein is CASSYSRDFTYNEQFF. The CDR3 nucleotides are TGTGCCAGCAGTTACTCTCGGGATTTCACCTACAATGAGCAGTTCTTC.

The rearrangement links TRBV5-6 to TRBJ2-3, with D perhaps matching TRBD2 (5 bases). Germline V CDR1 and CDR2: SGHDT, YYEEEE. With 0 bases removed from V and 0 bases from J, the gap between germline ends came to 11 bases. The CDR3 length is 16 residues. The CDR3 DNA reads as TGTGCCAGCAGCTTGGAATTCGGCGGGAGCACAGATACGCAGTATTTT. It translates to CASSLEFGGSTDTQYF.

This rearrangement joins TRBV6-5 to TRBJ2-7, with D perhaps matching TRBD2 (5 bases). V was shortened by 0 bases and J by 1 base, with 10 bases between the two germline ends. Per germline, CDR1 MNHEY and CDR2 SVGAGI. This CDR3 spans 15 amino acids. In DNA form, the CDR3 reads TGTGCCAGCAGTTACTCCGACGGCGGGTCCTACGAGCAGTACTTC. It specifies CASSYSDGGSYEQYF.

The chain links TRBV18 to TRBJ1-5; D call uncertain. The CDR3 sequence is 15 residues long. V shed 1 base and J shed 3 bases, with 10 bases lying between them. Germline V gene sequence: CDR1 KGHSH, CDR2 LQKENI. DNA of the CDR3: TGTGCCAGCTCACCACGGAGGGCCTACAATCAGCCCCAGCATTTT. Its protein is CASSPRRAYNQPQHF.

The chain combines TRBV12-5 with TRBJ2-7, with 8 nucleotides matching TRBD2. With V trimmed by 7 bases and J by 3 bases, 11 bases remained unmatched. Germline CDR1 and CDR2: LGHNT and FRNRAP. The CDR3 is made up of 15 amino acids. The CDR3 nucleotides read TGTGCTAGTGTCCCCGGCGGGGGGCGCGGCTACGAGCAGTACTTC. As protein: CASVPGGGRGYEQYF.

The CDR3 coding sequence is TGTGCCAGCAGCCCCTCCGGGGCGGGGGACTACAATGAGCAGTTCTTC. Translated, it gives CASSPSGAGDYNEQFF. The chain couples TRBV9 to TRBJ2-1, with 7 bases matching TRBD2. Per germline, CDR1 SGDLS and CDR2 YYNGEE. The CDR3 totals 16 residues. Germline trimming cut 4 bases from V and 3 bases from J; bases unmatched to any gene: 10.

This clone has only one observation. The chain combines TRBV5-6 with TRBJ2-3; D unresolved. The CDR3 contains 14 residues. Germline assignment: CDR1 SGHDT and CDR2 YYEEEE. V was clipped by 3 bases and J by 7 bases, with 15 bases between them. The CDR3 here is CASSSLGSRNTQYF. CDR3 in DNA: TGTGCCAGCAGCTCGTTGGGCAGTCGAAATACGCAGTATTTT.

The rearrangement uses TRBV6-6 and TRBJ2-7; possible D gene TRBD2, 6 bases. The CDR3 contains 15 residues. V was trimmed by 5 bases and J by 2 bases, leaving 16 bases between them. Germline-derived CDR1 and CDR2 are MNHNY and SVGAGI (reference sequence). CDR3 DNA: TGTGCCAGCAGTCCACTGGGACTGAGCACCTACGAGCAGTACTTC. Residues: CASSPLGLSTYEQYF.

The chain couples TRBV5-1 to TRBJ2-2, with D maybe TRBD1 (5 bases). V lost 3 bases and J 1 base, leaving 13 bases between the germline ends. The CDR3 consists of 16 residues. Germline CDR1 is SGHRS and CDR2 is YFSETQ. The CDR3 spells CASSSNRHLNTGELFF. The DNA of the CDR3 is TGCGCCAGCAGCTCTAACAGGCACCTGAACACCGGGGAGCTGTTTTTT.

The chain has TRBV5-1 and TRBJ2-7, with 7 nucleotides matching TRBD1. Trimming took 4 bases from V and 0 from J; bases not matched to a gene: 10. Germline values: CDR1 SGHRS, CDR2 YFSETQ. This CDR3 spans 16 amino acids. DNA for the CDR3: TGCGCCAGCAGCCCATGGACAGGCGAGAGCTCCTACGAGCAGTACTTC. Protein sequence: CASSPWTGESSYEQYF.

Turning to this clone: This specimen includes other DNA sequences encoding the same CDR3. The chain recombines TRBV7-9 with TRBJ2-7; the match to TRBD1 covers 7 bases. V was clipped by 5 bases and J by 0 bases; unmatched bases: 4. The CDR3 length is 14 residues. Germline V lookup: CDR1 SEHNR, CDR2 FQNEAQ (reference sequence). The CDR3 loop reads CASSARDSSYEQYF. Written as DNA, the CDR3 is TGTGCCAGCAGCGCCCGGGACAGCTCCTACGAGCAGTACTTC.

This rearrangement joins TRBV5-4 to TRBJ2-1, with 10 positions matching TRBD2. CDR3 size: 17 residues. From germline, CDR1 is SGHNT and CDR2 YYREEE (reference sequence). The V and J ends lost 3 bases and 7 bases, in that order; junction bases with no gene match: 13. The CDR3 reads CASSSTSGGAIRNEQFF. CDR3 in DNA: TGTGCCAGCAGCTCAACAAGCGGGGGGGCCATTCGGAATGAGCAGTTCTTC. The complete variable domain, with remaining parts taken from reference TRBV5-4 and TRBJ2-1, reads ETGVTQSPTHLIKTRGQQVTLRCSSQSGHNTVSWYQQALGQGPQFIFQYYREEENGRGNFPPRFSGLQFPNYSSELNVNALELDDSALYLCASSSTSGGAIRNEQFFGPGTRLTVL.

The chain employs TRBV27 and TRBJ2-2, with D hard to call. The CDR3 is 14 amino acids. CDR1 and CDR2 (germline): MNHEY, SMNVEV (reference sequence). Deletions cut 3 bases from V and 2 bases from J, with 7 bases between. CDR3 nucleotides: TGTGCCAGCAGTTTGTGGAGTAACACCGGGGAGCTGTTTTTT. Translated, it gives CASSLWSNTGELFF.

The rearrangement uses TRBV13 and TRBJ2-7; 10 bases line up with TRBD1. Germline trimming cut 5 bases from V and 1 base from J; bases unmatched to any gene: 5. The CDR3 has 15 residues. CDR1 and CDR2 from the germline V gene are PRHDT and FYEKMQ (reference sequence). Here the CDR3 reads CASSPRTGGSYEQYF. The CDR3 nucleotides are TGTGCCAGCAGCCCCCGGACAGGGGGATCCTACGAGCAGTACTTC.

This chain links TRBV25-1 with TRBJ2-7; D perhaps matches TRBD2 (5 bases). V lost 4 bases, J lost 6 bases, and 19 bases lay in between. This CDR3 is 15 amino acids long. The germline V gene encodes CDR1 MGHDK and CDR2 SYGVNS. CDR3 loop: CASSAGGLTLREQYF. CDR3 DNA sequence: TGTGCCAGCAGTGCTGGTGGACTGACCCTTCGCGAGCAGTACTTC.

The genes are TRBV6-5 and TRBJ2-1; D may be TRBD2 (5 bases). The CDR3 sequence is 13 residues long. Trimming took 6 bases from V and 9 from J, leaving 15 bases between them. Germline V lookup: CDR1 MNHEY, CDR2 SVGAGI. CDR3 bases: TGTGCCAGCAGCCAACAGCGGTTTACTGAGCAGTTCTTC. Its translation: CASSQQRFTEQFF.

The chain recombines TRBV7-3 with TRBJ1-3, with TRBD1 matching 10 bases. The CDR3 runs to 15 residues. V lost 5 bases and J lost 8; bases outside the gene matches: 9. The V gene's germline CDR1 is SGHTA and CDR2 FQGTGA. The CDR3 DNA sequence: TGTGCCAGCAGCGTCTCCGGGACAGGGGTATACACCATATATTTT. Protein product: CASSVSGTGVYTIYF. Looking up the rest from reference TRBV7-3 and TRBJ1-3 gives the full variable domain: GAGVSQTPSNKVTEKGKYVELRCDPISGHTALYWYRQSLGQGPEFLIYFQGTGAADDSGLPNDRFFAVRPEGSVSTLKIQRTERGDSAVYLCASSVSGTGVYTIYFGEGSWLTVV.

This chain uses TRBV10-3 with TRBJ1-2; the match to TRBD1 covers 11 bases. CDR3 length equals 17 residues. Trimming at V came to 1 base and at J to 6 bases, leaving 10 bases not matched to a gene. The V gene's germline CDR1 is ENHRY and CDR2 SYGVKD. The CDR3 coding sequence is TGTGCCATCAGTGAGTTCGACAGGACAGGGGGCACAGATGGCTACACCTTC. Translating gives CAISEFDRTGGTDGYTF.

The chain uses TRBV5-1 and TRBJ2-2; 9 nucleotides match TRBD1. The V gene end was trimmed by 2 bases and the J gene end by 6 bases; junction bases not matched to a gene: 2. The CDR3 is 14 amino acids. CDR1 is SGHRS, CDR2 YFSETQ, per germline. Here the CDR3 DNA reads TGCGCCAGCAGCTTAGGGACAGGGTCCGGGGAGCTGTTTTTT. It encodes CASSLGTGSGELFF.

V usage is TRBV6-1 and J usage is TRBJ1-3, with D maybe TRBD1 (6 bases). The CDR3 has 14 residues. Germline CDR1 reads MNHNS; CDR2 reads SASEGT. The V gene lost 6 bases and the J gene lost 4 bases, with 13 bases spanning the gap. In DNA form, the CDR3 reads TGTGCCAGCAGGCCGGGGGGGCTAGGAAACACCATATATTTT. Protein product: CASRPGGLGNTIYF.

The CDR3 protein is CASSPSVNTEAFF. CDR3 nucleotide sequence: TGTGCCAGCAGCCCGTCAGTGAACACTGAAGCTTTCTTT. This rearrangement joins TRBV7-3 to TRBJ1-1; no clear D. The V end lost 5 bases, the J end lost 0 bases, and 7 bases lay between the germline ends. From germline, CDR1 is SGHTA and CDR2 FQGTGA. CDR3 length: 13 residues.

The rearrangement uses TRBV7-8 and TRBJ1-1; no firm D call. Germline V lookup: CDR1 SGHVS, CDR2 FQNEAQ. The CDR3 spans 15 residues. The germline V and J ends were trimmed by 5 bases and 1 base, with 14 bases remaining between them. Here the CDR3 DNA reads TGTGCCAGCAGCAGCCGGGAAAGCCCGAACACTGAAGCTTTCTTT. It encodes CASSSRESPNTEAFF.